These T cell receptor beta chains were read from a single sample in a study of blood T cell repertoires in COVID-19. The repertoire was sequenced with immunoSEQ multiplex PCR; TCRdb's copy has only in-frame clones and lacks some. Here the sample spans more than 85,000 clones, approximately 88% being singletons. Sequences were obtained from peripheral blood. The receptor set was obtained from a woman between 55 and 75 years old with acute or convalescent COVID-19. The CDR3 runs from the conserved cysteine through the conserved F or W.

CDR3: CASRIGGSSYNEQFF
V: TRBV27

CDR3: CASSSRGHEQYF
V: TRBV7-3

CDR3: CASSLGEKQGIYGYTF
V: TRBV5-1

CDR3: CASSFGDSQGHGELFF
V: TRBV11-3

CDR3: CASRPVPPGLAENNEQFF
V: TRBV12-2

CDR3: CASTRDRLVLRTEAFF
V: TRBV5-4

CDR3: CASIATGGWETQYF
V: TRBV2

CDR3: CASSPPGGNGYTF
V: TRBV5-1

CDR3: CASSYRTSGGAGELFF
V: TRBV6-2/TRBV6-3

CDR3: CASSYSGSTGRKTQYF
V: TRBV6-5

CDR3: CASSLAGGLNYLGYTF
V: TRBV5-4

CDR3: CSAWDAGEAFF
V: TRBV20-1

CDR3: CASSRTTHGTGGYGYTF
V: TRBV6-6

CDR3: CASSLDRGDEQFF
V: TRBV7-7

CDR3: CASSLLFVGGGMMNTEAFF
V: TRBV27

CDR3: CASSQDPAVNTEAFF
V: TRBV4-1

CDR3: CASSYSEMNTEAFF
V: TRBV6-6

CDR3: CASSLNPGRFAGNTIYF
V: TRBV7-2

CDR3: CASYDRAPDTQYF
V: TRBV5-1

CDR3: CAWSWKGDTEAFF
V: TRBV30

CDR3: CASSYPAFRGYEAFF
V: TRBV6-2/TRBV6-3

CDR3: CAWSALRYQETQYF
V: TRBV30

CDR3: CASLTGTGASSGNQPQHF
V: TRBV19

CDR3: CASSYSNARRGQPQHF
V: TRBV6-2/TRBV6-3

CDR3: CASSHTRDRNGNTIYF
V: TRBV11-3

CDR3: CASSLIGMSNQPQHF
V: TRBV7-2